This is a list of T cell receptor beta chains from one sample in a study of cytomegalovirus exposure and HLA in healthy donors. Produced via immunoSEQ multiplex PCR; TCRdb's table is partial and in-frame only. The data contain 100,000 to 150,000 clones, 60% to 85% of them singletons. Sequencing input: PBMCs. These receptor sequences come from a female donor in good health and CMV-seronegative. The CDR3 runs from the conserved cysteine through the conserved F or W. Fields, in order: CDR3 DNA, CDR3 protein, V gene, D gene, J gene, clone size. D genes are given only for firm matches. Expanded clones get a size class; other rows say once, few or many, or leave the size out.

cdr3_nt: TGCAGCGCCGAACAGGGGGCAGGAGGGGAGCAGTACTTC
cdr3_aa: CSAEQGAGGEQYF
v_call: TRBV29-1
d_call: TRBD1
j_call: TRBJ2-7
clone_size: NA

cdr3_nt: TGCGCCAGCAGCCACCGGCAACAGGGGATCTTCCACGAGCAGTACTTC
cdr3_aa: CASSHRQQGIFHEQYF
v_call: TRBV5-1
d_call: TRBD1
j_call: TRBJ2-7
clone_size: NA

cdr3_nt: TGTGCCAGCAGCTTAGCGGGAGGGCCAAGAAATGAGCAGTTCTTC
cdr3_aa: CASSLAGGPRNEQFF
v_call: TRBV7-8
d_call: TRBD2
j_call: TRBJ2-1
clone_size: NA

cdr3_nt: TGCGCCAGCAGCCAAGAAGAAGGGACAGTCAAAAACATTCAGTACTTC
cdr3_aa: CASSQEEGTVKNIQYF
v_call: TRBV4-1
d_call: TRBD1
j_call: TRBJ2-4
clone_size: NA

cdr3_nt: TGTGCCTGGAGTATCACTCGAACCGGGGAGCTGTTTTTT
cdr3_aa: CAWSITRTGELFF
v_call: TRBV30
d_call: NA
j_call: TRBJ2-2
clone_size: NA

cdr3_nt: TGTGCCAGCAGCTTCCGACAGGGGGCGCGTCGCTACACCTTC
cdr3_aa: CASSFRQGARRYTF
v_call: TRBV21-1
d_call: NA
j_call: TRBJ1-2
clone_size: NA

cdr3_nt: TGTGCCGCACTAGAAGGTGGGGGGAGCTCCTACGAGCAGTACTTC
cdr3_aa: CAALEGGGSSYEQYF
v_call: TRBV28
d_call: NA
j_call: TRBJ2-7
clone_size: few

cdr3_nt: TGTGCCAGCAGTTTAAACACTCAGCCCCAGCATTTT
cdr3_aa: CASSLNTQPQHF
v_call: TRBV28
d_call: NA
j_call: TRBJ1-5
clone_size: NA

cdr3_nt: TGTGCCAGCCGAGGTCCCCGGAGGCTCTATGGCTACACCTTC
cdr3_aa: CASRGPRRLYGYTF
v_call: TRBV19
d_call: NA
j_call: TRBJ1-2
clone_size: NA

cdr3_nt: TGCGCCAGCAGCCAAAGGGGAGTGGGACAGGGCGGGTCCTACAATGAGCAGTTCTTC
cdr3_aa: CASSQRGVGQGGSYNEQFF
v_call: TRBV4-1
d_call: TRBD1
j_call: TRBJ2-1
clone_size: NA

cdr3_nt: TGCGCCAGCAGCGCTCGACACCAGAGTAATTCACCCCTCCACTTT
cdr3_aa: CASSARHQSNSPLHF
v_call: TRBV5-1
d_call: NA
j_call: TRBJ1-6
clone_size: NA

cdr3_nt: TGTGCCACTTTCGACCGGGACAGCTTTCTCGGAGGCTACACCTTC
cdr3_aa: CATFDRDSFLGGYTF
v_call: TRBV6-5
d_call: TRBD1
j_call: TRBJ1-2
clone_size: NA

cdr3_nt: TGTGCCTGGAGTGGGGCCGACAGGGACGGTGTTCCTAACTATGGCTACACCTTC
cdr3_aa: CAWSGADRDGVPNYGYTF
v_call: TRBV30
d_call: TRBD1
j_call: TRBJ1-2
clone_size: NA

cdr3_nt: TGCGCCAGCAGCCGTGGGGGGGTCGTCTCGCGCGGAAACACCATATATTTT
cdr3_aa: CASSRGGVVSRGNTIYF
v_call: TRBV4-1
d_call: NA
j_call: TRBJ1-3
clone_size: few

cdr3_nt: TGTGCCAGCAGTCTTCGGCGGGGGGGTGGCTACACCTTC
cdr3_aa: CASSLRRGGGYTF
v_call: TRBV28
d_call: NA
j_call: TRBJ1-2
clone_size: NA

cdr3_nt: TGTGCCTGGAGTGGGGCAGCCAATCAGCCCCAGCATTTT
cdr3_aa: CAWSGAANQPQHF
v_call: TRBV30
d_call: NA
j_call: TRBJ1-5
clone_size: NA

cdr3_nt: TGTGCCAGCAGCTTAGTTTGGACGGGAGAACCTGAAGCTTTCTTT
cdr3_aa: CASSLVWTGEPEAFF
v_call: TRBV11-2
d_call: NA
j_call: TRBJ1-1
clone_size: NA

cdr3_nt: TGTGCCAGTAGTTCCCAGGGCCCCTACGAGCAGTACTTC
cdr3_aa: CASSSQGPYEQYF
v_call: TRBV19
d_call: NA
j_call: TRBJ2-7
clone_size: NA

cdr3_nt: TGTGCCAGCAGCGACAGGGGGCGGGTAGGCACAGATACGCAGTATTTT
cdr3_aa: CASSDRGRVGTDTQYF
v_call: TRBV6-6
d_call: TRBD1
j_call: TRBJ2-3
clone_size: NA

cdr3_nt: TGTGCCAGCAGTTTCAGGCGGGGAGGTAATCAGCCCCAGCATTTT
cdr3_aa: CASSFRRGGNQPQHF
v_call: TRBV28
d_call: NA
j_call: TRBJ1-5
clone_size: NA

cdr3_nt: TGTGCCATCAGTAGAACAGGGGGCAACTATGGCTACACCTTC
cdr3_aa: CAISRTGGNYGYTF
v_call: TRBV10-3
d_call: TRBD1
j_call: TRBJ1-2
clone_size: few

cdr3_nt: TGTGCCTGGAGTGTAAACAGGGGGAGCGAGCAGTTCTTC
cdr3_aa: CAWSVNRGSEQFF
v_call: TRBV30
d_call: TRBD1
j_call: TRBJ2-1
clone_size: NA

cdr3_nt: TGTGCCAGCAGTGACAGGGGGCTCTCCTACGAGCAGTACTTC
cdr3_aa: CASSDRGLSYEQYF
v_call: TRBV27
d_call: TRBD1
j_call: TRBJ2-7
clone_size: NA

cdr3_nt: TGTGCCAGCAGCCCCCGACTAGCGGGGGTCTACAATGAGCAGTTCTTC
cdr3_aa: CASSPRLAGVYNEQFF
v_call: TRBV11-2
d_call: TRBD2
j_call: TRBJ2-1
clone_size: NA

cdr3_nt: TGCGCCAGCAGTCAATCGGGAGGGAGGAACTATCAGCCCCAGCATTTT
cdr3_aa: CASSQSGGRNYQPQHF
v_call: TRBV23-1
d_call: NA
j_call: TRBJ1-5
clone_size: NA

cdr3_nt: TGTGCGGCTAGGGGGAACTATGGCTACACCTTC
cdr3_aa: CAARGNYGYTF
v_call: TRBV28
d_call: NA
j_call: TRBJ1-2
clone_size: once

cdr3_nt: TGTGCCAGCAGCCCCTACAGGGGGCAAGGCTACAATGAGCAGTTCTTC
cdr3_aa: CASSPYRGQGYNEQFF
v_call: TRBV11-2
d_call: TRBD1
j_call: TRBJ2-1
clone_size: NA

cdr3_nt: TGTGCCAGCAGCTTAGAAGTAATGGGACTAGCGGGTGAGCAGTACTTC
cdr3_aa: CASSLEVMGLAGEQYF
v_call: TRBV11-1
d_call: TRBD2
j_call: TRBJ2-7
clone_size: NA

cdr3_nt: TGTGCCAGCAGTTTAGCTAGCGGGGTCAGTGGGGAGCTGTTTTTT
cdr3_aa: CASSLASGVSGELFF
v_call: TRBV27
d_call: TRBD2
j_call: TRBJ2-2
clone_size: NA

cdr3_nt: TGCGCCAGTGGCACGACAGATACGCAGTATTTT
cdr3_aa: CASGTTDTQYF
v_call: TRBV5-1
d_call: NA
j_call: TRBJ2-3
clone_size: NA

cdr3_nt: TGTGCCAGCAGCTTAGTAGCTAGCGGTTACAATGAGCAGTTCTTC
cdr3_aa: CASSLVASGYNEQFF
v_call: TRBV7-9
d_call: TRBD2
j_call: TRBJ2-1
clone_size: NA

cdr3_nt: TGTGCCAGCAGTAGAGGGGGGGTCAACAATCAGCCCCAGCATTTT
cdr3_aa: CASSRGGVNNQPQHF
v_call: TRBV28
d_call: NA
j_call: TRBJ1-5
clone_size: NA

cdr3_nt: TGTGCCAGCAGTGGTATTAGCGGGAGAAGCGAGCAGTACTTC
cdr3_aa: CASSGISGRSEQYF
v_call: TRBV2
d_call: TRBD2
j_call: TRBJ2-7
clone_size: few

cdr3_nt: TGCGCCAGCAGCCAAGATGGCGGGGTAGGGCTTCGTCTCGGGGCTTTCTTT
cdr3_aa: CASSQDGGVGLRLGAFF
v_call: TRBV4-1
d_call: NA
j_call: TRBJ1-1
clone_size: few

cdr3_nt: TGTGCCAGCAGCGGGCAGAGCAATCAGCCCCAGCATTTT
cdr3_aa: CASSGQSNQPQHF
v_call: TRBV7-2
d_call: NA
j_call: TRBJ1-5
clone_size: NA

cdr3_nt: TGTGCCAGCAGTCCAAATCCCCCGCAGAAGACCTGGGGGGATGGCTACACCTTC
cdr3_aa: CASSPNPPQKTWGDGYTF
v_call: TRBV2
d_call: NA
j_call: TRBJ1-2
clone_size: NA

cdr3_nt: TGTGCTAGTGGTTTATGGACAGGGTCGTTGAGCTATGGCTACACCTTC
cdr3_aa: CASGLWTGSLSYGYTF
v_call: TRBV12-5
d_call: TRBD1
j_call: TRBJ1-2
clone_size: few

cdr3_nt: TGTGCCAGCAGTGAACGACTTAGGAGCTCCTACAATGAGCAGTTCTTC
cdr3_aa: CASSERLRSSYNEQFF
v_call: TRBV6-1
d_call: NA
j_call: TRBJ2-1
clone_size: NA

cdr3_nt: TGTGCCAGCAGCCCCCAAGGAGGGAGGGTCTACAATGAGCAGTTCTTC
cdr3_aa: CASSPQGGRVYNEQFF
v_call: TRBV5-4
d_call: TRBD2
j_call: TRBJ2-1
clone_size: NA

cdr3_nt: TGTGCCAGCAGCCTCTACAGGGGAGGTAACACCGGGGAGCTGTTTTTT
cdr3_aa: CASSLYRGGNTGELFF
v_call: TRBV11-3
d_call: NA
j_call: TRBJ2-2
clone_size: NA

cdr3_nt: TGTGCCACAAGGAACGGCCACTACTCTAATGAAAAACTGTTTTTT
cdr3_aa: CATRNGHYSNEKLFF
v_call: TRBV25-1
d_call: NA
j_call: TRBJ1-4
clone_size: NA

cdr3_nt: TGTGCCAGCAGCGTGACTAGCGGGAGTGGCTATGAGCAGTTCTTC
cdr3_aa: CASSVTSGSGYEQFF
v_call: TRBV9
d_call: TRBD2
j_call: TRBJ2-1
clone_size: NA

cdr3_nt: TGTGCCAGTAGTCCCAGGGGTCTTGACGATGAGCAGTACTTC
cdr3_aa: CASSPRGLDDEQYF
v_call: TRBV19
d_call: NA
j_call: TRBJ2-7
clone_size: NA

cdr3_nt: TGTGCCAGCAGCGCTGACAGGGGGCCCCCCTACGAGCAGTACTTC
cdr3_aa: CASSADRGPPYEQYF
v_call: TRBV6-1
d_call: TRBD1
j_call: TRBJ2-7
clone_size: NA

cdr3_nt: TGTGCCAGCAGTTATGGGGCTGGCGGGGAGCTGTTTTTT
cdr3_aa: CASSYGAGGELFF
v_call: TRBV6-5
d_call: NA
j_call: TRBJ2-2
clone_size: NA

cdr3_nt: TGTGCCAGCAGAGGGGACAGGTTGTCTGGGTGGAACACTGAAGCTTTCTTT
cdr3_aa: CASRGDRLSGWNTEAFF
v_call: TRBV27
d_call: TRBD1
j_call: TRBJ1-1
clone_size: NA

cdr3_nt: TGTGCCAGCAGTCTCAGGGAGGCCGGGGCCAACGTCCTGACTTTC
cdr3_aa: CASSLREAGANVLTF
v_call: TRBV6-6
d_call: NA
j_call: TRBJ2-6
clone_size: NA